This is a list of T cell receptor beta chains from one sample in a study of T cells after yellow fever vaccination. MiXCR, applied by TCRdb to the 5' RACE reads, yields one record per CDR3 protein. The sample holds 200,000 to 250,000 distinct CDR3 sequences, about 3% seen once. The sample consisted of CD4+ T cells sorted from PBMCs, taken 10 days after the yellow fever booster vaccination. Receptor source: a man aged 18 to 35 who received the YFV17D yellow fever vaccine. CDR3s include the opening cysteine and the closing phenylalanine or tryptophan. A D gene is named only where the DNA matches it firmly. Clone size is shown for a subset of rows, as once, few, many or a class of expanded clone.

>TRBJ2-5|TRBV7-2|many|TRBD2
TGTGCCAGCAGCCCCCAGGCAGCGGGGGAAGAGACCCAGTACTTC
CASSPQAAGEETQYF
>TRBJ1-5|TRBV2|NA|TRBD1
TGTGCCAGCAGTCTCCAGGGGGCCGATCAGCCCCAGCATTTT
CASSLQGADQPQHF
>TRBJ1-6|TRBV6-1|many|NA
TGTGCCAGCAGGGTCTCCGGTTCACCCCTCCACTTT
CASRVSGSPLHF
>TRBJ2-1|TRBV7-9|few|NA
TGTGCCAGCAGCTCGGGTTATACTCGGACGGGATTTAATAGGGATGAGCAGTTCTTC
CASSSGYTRTGFNRDEQFF
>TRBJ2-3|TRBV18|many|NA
TGTGCCAGCTCACCACCTGGCCCCGGGGTTAGCACAGATACGCAGTATTTT
CASSPPGPGVSTDTQYF
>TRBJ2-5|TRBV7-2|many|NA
TGTGCCAGCAGCTTAGTTTCCCAGGTGGGAGAGACCCAGTACTTC
CASSLVSQVGETQYF
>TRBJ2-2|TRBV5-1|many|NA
TGCGCCAGCAGCTTGGTAACGGCAGGGACCGGGGAGCTGTTTTTT
CASSLVTAGTGELFF
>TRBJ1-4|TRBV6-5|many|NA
TGTGCCAGCAGTTACTCTTATAATGAAAAACTGTTTTTT
CASSYSYNEKLFF
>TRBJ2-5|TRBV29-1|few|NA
TGCAGCGTTGGAAGCTCAGGGCCCCAGTACTTC
CSVGSSGPQYF
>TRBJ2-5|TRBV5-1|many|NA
TGCGCCAGCAGCCCGTCATCTAGCGTCGAGACCCAGTACTTC
CASSPSSSVETQYF
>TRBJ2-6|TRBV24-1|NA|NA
TGTGCCACCAGTGACGGGGGTGATGGGGCCAACGTCCTGACTTTC
CATSDGGDGANVLTF
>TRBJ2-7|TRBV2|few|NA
TGTGCCAGCAGTGAAGCCGGTCAGCCAGAAGGGTACGAGCAGTACTTC
CASSEAGQPEGYEQYF
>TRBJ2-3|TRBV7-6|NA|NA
TGTGCCAGCAGCTTAGGCCACACAGATACGCAGTATTTT
CASSLGHTDTQYF
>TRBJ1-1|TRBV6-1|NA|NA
TGTGCCAGCAGTGTTAAGGGGGACACTGAAGCTTTCTTT
CASSVKGDTEAFF
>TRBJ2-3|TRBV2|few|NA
TGTGCCAGCAGTGGTGGGAATAAAGATACGCAGTATTTT
CASSGGNKDTQYF
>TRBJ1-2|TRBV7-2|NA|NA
TGTGCCAGCAGCTTAGCGCGGACACCCTACACCTTC
CASSLARTPYTF
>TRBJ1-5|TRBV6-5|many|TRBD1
TGTGCCAGCAGGAAGACAGGGACTTTCCAGCCCCAGCATTTT
CASRKTGTFQPQHF
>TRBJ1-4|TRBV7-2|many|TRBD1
TGTGCCAGCAGCCGGGGACAGGGGCGGGAAAAACTGTTTTTT
CASSRGQGREKLFF
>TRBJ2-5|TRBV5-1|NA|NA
TGCGCCAGCAGCCCGCTGGTGGGGGAGACCCAGTACTTC
CASSPLVGETQYF
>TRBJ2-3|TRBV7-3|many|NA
TGTGCCAGCAGCTTAACCCGGAGCACAGATACGCAGTATTTT
CASSLTRSTDTQYF
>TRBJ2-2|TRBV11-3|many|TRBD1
TGTGCCAGCAGCTTCGGACAGGGTAGTCCCGGGGAGCTGTTTTTT
CASSFGQGSPGELFF
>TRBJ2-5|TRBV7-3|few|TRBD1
TGTGCCAGCAGCCTACAGGGGGACGAGACCCAGTACTTC
CASSLQGDETQYF
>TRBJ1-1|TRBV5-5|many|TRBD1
TGTGCCAGCAGCTTCGACAGGGGTTCAAACACTGAAGCTTTCTTT
CASSFDRGSNTEAFF
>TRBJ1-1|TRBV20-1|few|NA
TGCAGTGCTCTCATTCCCGGCACTGAAGCTTTCTTT
CSALIPGTEAFF
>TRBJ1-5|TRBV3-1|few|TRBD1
TGTGCCAGCAGCCAAGATGGACAGGGGGCTATGCCCCAGCATTTT
CASSQDGQGAMPQHF
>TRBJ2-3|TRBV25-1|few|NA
TGTGCCAGCAGTGAATTCGGCGGGGCTAGCACAGATACGCAGTATTTT
CASSEFGGASTDTQYF
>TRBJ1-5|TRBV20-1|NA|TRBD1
TGCAGTGTGAGGGGCCCACAGGGGATGAGCAATCAGCCCCAGCATTTT
CSVRGPQGMSNQPQHF
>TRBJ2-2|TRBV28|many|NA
TGTGCCAGTAAGGAAGAAACCGGGGAGCTGTTTTTT
CASKEETGELFF
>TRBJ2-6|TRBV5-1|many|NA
TGCGCCAGCAAAATTTGGTCGGCATCTGGGGCCAACGTCCTGACTTTC
CASKIWSASGANVLTF
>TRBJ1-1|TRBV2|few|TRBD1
TGTGCCAGCATCTCAGGACAGGGGAACACTGAAGCTTTCTTT
CASISGQGNTEAFF
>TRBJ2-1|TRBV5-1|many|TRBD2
TGCGCCAGCAGCTTGGTGCTGCGGGGGGGGGATTACAATGAGCAGTTCTTC
CASSLVLRGGDYNEQFF
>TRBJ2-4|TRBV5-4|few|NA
TGTGCCAGCAGCTTGACGGGGGCTCAAAACATTCAGTACTTC
CASSLTGAQNIQYF
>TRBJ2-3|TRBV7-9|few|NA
TGTGCCAGCAGCTTAGGGTCGCGGGGAACAGATACGCAGTATTTT
CASSLGSRGTDTQYF
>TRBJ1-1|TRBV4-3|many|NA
TGCGCCAGCAGCCAATACCCAGCCACTGAAGCTTTCTTT
CASSQYPATEAFF
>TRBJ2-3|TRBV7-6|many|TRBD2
TGTGCCAGCAGCTCTGACGGGGGGGCGTCCCCCACAGATACGCAGTATTTT
CASSSDGGASPTDTQYF
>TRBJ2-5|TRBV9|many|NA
TGTGCCAGCAGCGTAGGGCCGACAGCTGAGACCCAGTACTTC
CASSVGPTAETQYF
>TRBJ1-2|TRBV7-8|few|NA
TGTGCCAGCAGCGTCTCTAGTGTCGTAGGCTACACCTTC
CASSVSSVVGYTF
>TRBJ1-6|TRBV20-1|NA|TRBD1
TGCAGTGCTCGAGTATTTAAACAGGGGACTGGCAATTCACCCCTCCACTTT
CSARVFKQGTGNSPLHF
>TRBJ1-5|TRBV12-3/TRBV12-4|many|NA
TGTGCCAGTGATCGGACAGCTAGCAATCAGCCCCAGCATTTT
CASDRTASNQPQHF
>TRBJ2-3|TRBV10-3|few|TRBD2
TGTGCCATCAGGACAGGACTAGCGGTACTAAAAGGACTCACAGATACGCAGTATTTT
CAIRTGLAVLKGLTDTQYF
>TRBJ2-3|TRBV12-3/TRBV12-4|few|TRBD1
TGTGCCAGCAGGGTTTGGGACAGGTACACAGATACGCAGTATTTT
CASRVWDRYTDTQYF
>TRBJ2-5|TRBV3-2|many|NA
TGTGCCAGCAGCCAAGAGCTAGGACCGAAAAAAGAGACCCAGTACTTC
CASSQELGPKKETQYF